One and the same sample provided the 19 T cell receptor beta chains below, sequenced in a study of Ad26.COV2.S vaccination and SARS-CoV-2 variants. Treatment defined: some 20 received Ad26.COV2.S at low or high dose, single or two shots; several received placebo; per-sample allocation not given. Each sample was drawn 63 days after the first injection (of vaccine or placebo). Data came from immunoSEQ multiplex PCR; TCRdb stores just in-frame clones and leaves some out. The table has over 200,000 clones, approximately 90% seen once; the top ten hold roughly 10%. Source: peripheral blood, taken in a trial of Ad26.COV2.S vaccine versus placebo. These receptors were taken from a person aged 18-65 years who received the Ad26.COV2.S COVID-19 vaccine or a placebo.

This chain joins TRBV7-2 and TRBJ2-2, with 11 nucleotides matching TRBD2. The CDR3 extends over 16 amino acids. V trimming: 1 base; J trimming: 3 bases; junction bases outside the gene matches: 1. Germline-derived CDR1 and CDR2 are SGHTA and FQGNSA. CDR3 in amino acids: CASSLGLAGYTGELFF. Written as DNA, the CDR3 is TGTGCCAGCAGCTTAGGACTAGCGGGGTACACCGGGGAGCTGTTTTTT.

The chain joins TRBV30 to TRBJ2-7, with a weak D call TRBD1 (5 bases). The ends were cut back, 4 bases at V and 5 bases at J, with 12 bases in the middle. Germline V gene sequence: CDR1 GTSNPN, CDR2 SVGIG (reference sequence). The CDR3 extends over 12 amino acids. This CDR3 reads CAWTGQTHEQYF. For the CDR3, the DNA is TGTGCCTGGACAGGACAAACCCACGAGCAGTACTTC.

The genes are TRBV30 and TRBJ1-2; D gene uncertain. V lost 6 bases to trimming and J lost 6 bases, with 5 bases between them. Germline CDR1 is GTSNPN and CDR2 is SVGIG (reference sequence). The CDR3 runs to 9 residues. For the CDR3, the DNA is TGTGCCTGCTCCCATGGCTACACCTTC. Amino acids: CACSHGYTF.

This rearrangement joins TRBV28 to TRBJ1-2, with TRBD1 as a possible D gene (5 bases). V was pared by 6 bases and J by 1 base, with 12 bases between. This CDR3 has 14 amino acids. The germline V gene has CDR1 MDHEN and CDR2 SYDVKM. CDR3 nucleotides: TGTGCCAGCAGCATTATTCAGGGTAACTATGGCTACACCTTC. Protein sequence: CASSIIQGNYGYTF.

This rearrangement joins TRBV7-6 to TRBJ1-3, with TRBD1 matching over 8 bases. The V and J ends lost 5 bases and 0 bases, in that order; junction bases with no gene match: 6. The CDR3 totals 16 residues. CDR1 is SGHVS, CDR2 FNYEAQ, per germline. The chain's CDR3 is CASSTIRGPSGNTIYF. CDR3 DNA sequence: TGTGCCAGCAGCACCATCAGGGGGCCCTCTGGAAACACCATATATTTT.

The gene calls are TRBV7-3 and TRBJ2-2; the match to TRBD1 covers 7 bases. The length of the CDR3 is 15 residues. Germline values: CDR1 SGHTA, CDR2 FQGTGA. V was clipped by 6 bases and J by 1 base; unmatched bases: 5. In nucleotides, the CDR3 is TGTGCCAGCAGTAAGGCAGGGGGGAACACCGGGGAGCTGTTTTTT. Residues: CASSKAGGNTGELFF.

This chain connects TRBV27 to TRBJ2-7; maybe TRBD1 (5 bases). Germline CDR1 MNHEY, CDR2 SMNVEV (reference sequence). This CDR3 comprises 16 residues. V lost 6 bases and J lost 3, with 21 bases in between. For the CDR3, the DNA is TGTGCCAGCAGCCAGAATGGGTACAGGAGCCTCTACGAGCAGTACTTC. As protein: CASSQNGYRSLYEQYF.

This chain connects TRBV7-2 to TRBJ2-5; TRBD2 aligns across 8 bases. The V gene's germline CDR1 is SGHTA and CDR2 FQGNSA. Trimming cost V 1 base and J 1 base; bases outside gene matches: 5. The CDR3 has 16 amino acids. The DNA for the CDR3 is TGTGCCAGCAGCTTAGGCATCGGGGGGGGCCAAGAGACCCAGTACTTC. It specifies CASSLGIGGGQETQYF.

J is TRBJ2-7 and V is TRBV15; 10 nucleotides align to TRBD1. This CDR3 has 16 residues. Germline-derived CDR1 and CDR2 are LNHNV and YYDKDF (reference sequence). V was pared by 5 bases and J by 7 bases, with 14 bases of the junction left unmatched. The CDR3: CATSSGTGAQVREQYF. CDR3 in DNA: TGTGCCACCAGCTCCGGGACAGGGGCCCAAGTGAGGGAGCAGTACTTC.

The chain employs TRBV3-1 (or the pseudogene TRBV3-2) and TRBJ2-7; D gene unclear. The germline V gene encodes CDR1 LGHDT and CDR2 YNNKEL (reference sequence). This CDR3 comprises 14 residues. The V and J ends lost 10 bases and 3 bases respectively, with 19 bases between them. The CDR3: CANQRGPANYEQYF. The CDR3 region has the DNA TGTGCCAACCAACGAGGTCCTGCAAACTACGAGCAGTACTTC.

DNA for the CDR3: TGTGCCTGGGCTAAAACAGCTCGCTTCGAGCAGTACTTC. Amino acids: CAWAKTARFEQYF. V usage is TRBV30 and J usage is TRBJ2-7; D not certain. This CDR3 contains 13 residues. Germline V gene lookup returns CDR1 GTSNPN and CDR2 SVGIG (reference sequence). V gave up 5 bases and J gave up 6 bases, with 17 bases separating them. Using reference TRBV30 and TRBJ2-7 for the parts outside the CDR3, the full variable domain is SQTIHQWPATLVQPVGSPLSLECTVEGTSNPNLYWYRQAAGRGLQLLFYSVGIGQISSEVPQNLSASRPQDRQFILSSKKLLLSDSGFYLCAWAKTARFEQYFGPGTRLTVT.

The J gene is TRBJ1-3, the V gene TRBV5-1, with D possibly matching TRBD1 (5 bases). This CDR3 is 15 amino acids long. From germline, CDR1 is SGHRS and CDR2 YFSETQ. Trimming removed 0 bases from V and 4 bases from J, with 11 bases in between. CDR3 loop: CASSLAVDRGNTIYF. As DNA, the CDR3 is TGCGCCAGCAGCTTGGCCGTCGACAGAGGAAACACCATATATTTT. Variable domain in full (rest from reference TRBV5-1 and TRBJ1-3): KAGVTQTPRYLIKTRGQQVTLSCSPISGHRSVSWYQQTPGQGLQFLFEYFSETQRNKGNFPGRFSGRQFSNSRSEMNVSTLELGDSALYLCASSLAVDRGNTIYFGEGSWLTVV.

This sequence joins TRBV3-1 (or the pseudogene TRBV3-2) and TRBJ2-1, with TRBD2 identical over 8 bases. The germline gives CDR1 LGHDT, CDR2 YNNKEL (reference sequence). The CDR3 sequence is 16 residues long. Germline trimming cut 4 bases from V and 7 bases from J; bases unmatched to any gene: 12. The CDR3 bases are TGTGCCAGCAGCCGTAGAACCGGGGGGGCGGGAAATGAGCAGTTCTTC. Translating gives CASSRRTGGAGNEQFF.

This clone was observed a handful of times. V and J are TRBV5-1 and TRBJ1-6; D might be TRBD1 (6 bases). CDR1 and CDR2 from the germline V gene are SGHRS and YFSETQ. The CDR3 contains 14 residues. V shed 4 bases and J shed 3 bases, with 8 bases lying between them. The CDR3 coding sequence is TGCGCCAGCAGCCGACAGGACTATAATTCACCCCTCCACTTT. As protein: CASSRQDYNSPLHF.

The V call is TRBV18, the J call TRBJ2-1; 16 bases align to TRBD2. The V segment lost 5 bases and the J segment 7 bases; nucleotides outside the gene matches: 2. Per the germline V gene, CDR1 is KGHSH and CDR2 is LQKENI. This CDR3 is built from 15 residues. CDR3 in amino acids: CASSGTSGRVNEQFF. CDR3 nucleotides: TGTGCCAGCTCAGGGACTAGCGGGAGGGTGAATGAGCAGTTCTTC.

The chain uses TRBV5-1 and TRBJ1-5, with a tentative D call TRBD1 (6 bases). CDR3 size: 15 residues. CDR1 and CDR2 from the germline V gene are SGHRS and YFSETQ. V gave up 5 bases and J gave up 4 bases, with 16 bases separating them. DNA for the CDR3: TGCGCCAGCAGGATGGGGGACACATCAAATCAGCCCCAGCATTTT. This translates into CASRMGDTSNQPQHF.

The chain links TRBV14 to TRBJ1-4; TRBD1 matches at 8 bases. CDR3 length: 17 amino acids. V dropped 4 bases and J dropped 0; count of bases not matched to a gene: 7. Germline V gene lookup returns CDR1 SGHDN and CDR2 FVKESK. The CDR3, as DNA: TGTGCCAGCAGCCTTCGGACAGGGCTCACAACTAATGAAAAACTGTTTTTT. Its protein is CASSLRTGLTTNEKLFF.

The chain carries TRBV19 and TRBJ2-3; the D is unclear. This CDR3 contains 13 residues. Germline assignment: CDR1 LNHDA and CDR2 SQIVND (reference sequence). V was trimmed by 5 bases and J by 10 bases, leaving 16 bases between them. This CDR3 reads CASSFSTAWAQYF. DNA for the CDR3: TGTGCCAGTAGTTTCTCTACTGCGTGGGCGCAGTATTTT.

This chain links TRBV2 with TRBJ1-4; D perhaps matches TRBD1 (5 bases). V was shortened by 2 bases and J by 4 bases, with 11 bases between the two germline ends. CDR3 size: 15 residues. Germline loops: CDR1 SNHLY, CDR2 FYNNEI. CDR3 sequence reads: CASSELRGRNEKLFF. CDR3 coding DNA: TGTGCCAGCAGTGAATTGCGGGGACGTAATGAAAAACTGTTTTTT.